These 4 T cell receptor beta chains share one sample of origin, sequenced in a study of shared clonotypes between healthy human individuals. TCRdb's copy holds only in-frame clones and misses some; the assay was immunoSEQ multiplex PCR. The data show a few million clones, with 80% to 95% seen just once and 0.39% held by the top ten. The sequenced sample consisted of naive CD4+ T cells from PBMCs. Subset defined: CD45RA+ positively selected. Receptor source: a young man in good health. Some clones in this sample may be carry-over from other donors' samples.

This CDR3 reads CASSAYRGTNTGELFF. The CDR3 DNA follows: TGTGCCAGCAGCGCCTACAGGGGAACGAACACCGGGGAGCTGTTTTTT. J is TRBJ2-2 and V is TRBV7-6; 7 bases map to TRBD1. Germline V gene data show CDR1 as SGHVS and CDR2 as FNYEAQ. V shed 5 bases, J shed 0 bases, and the junction held 6 bases outside the gene matches. This CDR3 contains 16 residues. Together with reference TRBV7-6 and TRBJ2-2, the CDR3 gives the full variable domain: GAGVSQSPRYKVTKRGQDVALRCDPISGHVSLYWYRQALGQGPEFLTYFNYEAQQDKSGLPNDRFSAERPEGSISTLTIQRTEQRDSAMYRCASSAYRGTNTGELFFGEGSRLTVL.

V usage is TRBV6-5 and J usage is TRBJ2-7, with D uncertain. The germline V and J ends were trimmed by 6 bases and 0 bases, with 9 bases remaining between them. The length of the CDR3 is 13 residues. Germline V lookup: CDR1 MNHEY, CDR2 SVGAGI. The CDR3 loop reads CASRGSISYEQYF. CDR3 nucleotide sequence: TGTGCCAGCAGAGGATCAATCTCCTACGAGCAGTACTTC.

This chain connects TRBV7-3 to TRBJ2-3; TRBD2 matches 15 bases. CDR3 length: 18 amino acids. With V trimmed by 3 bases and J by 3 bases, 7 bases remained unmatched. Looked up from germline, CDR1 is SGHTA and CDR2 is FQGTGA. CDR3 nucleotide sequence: TGTGCCAGCAGCTTTCCCTTAGGACTAGCGGGAGGGACAGATACGCAGTATTTT. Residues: CASSFPLGLAGGTDTQYF.

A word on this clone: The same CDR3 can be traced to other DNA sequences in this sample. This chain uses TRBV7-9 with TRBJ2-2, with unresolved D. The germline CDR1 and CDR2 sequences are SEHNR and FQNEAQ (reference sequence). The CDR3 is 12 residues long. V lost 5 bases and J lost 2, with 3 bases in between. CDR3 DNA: TGTGCCAGCAGCCCAAACACCGGGGAGCTGTTTTTT. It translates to CASSPNTGELFF.